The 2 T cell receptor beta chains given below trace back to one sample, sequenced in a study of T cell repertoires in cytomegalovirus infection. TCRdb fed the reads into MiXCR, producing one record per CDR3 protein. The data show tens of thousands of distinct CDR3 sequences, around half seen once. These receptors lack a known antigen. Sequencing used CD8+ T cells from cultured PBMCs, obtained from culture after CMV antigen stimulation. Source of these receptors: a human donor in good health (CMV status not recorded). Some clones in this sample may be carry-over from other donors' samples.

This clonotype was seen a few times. CDR3 in amino acids: CASSLPGQGEDTQYF. In DNA form, the CDR3 reads TGTGCCAGCAGCCTTCCGGGACAGGGGGAAGATACGCAGTATTTT. The chain carries TRBV13 and TRBJ2-3; 11 nucleotides align to TRBD1. The J segment lost 5 bases and the V segment lost 5 bases, leaving 6 bases of the junction unmatched. The CDR3 contains 15 residues. The germline CDR1 and CDR2 sequences are PRHDT and FYEKMQ (reference sequence).

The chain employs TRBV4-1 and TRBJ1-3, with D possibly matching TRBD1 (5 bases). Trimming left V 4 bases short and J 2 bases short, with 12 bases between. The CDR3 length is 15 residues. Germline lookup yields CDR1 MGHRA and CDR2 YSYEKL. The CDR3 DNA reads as TGCGCCAGCAGCCGCTCGAGGGGAACTGGAAACACCATATATTTT. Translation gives CASSRSRGTGNTIYF.